Shown below are 16 T cell receptor beta chains from a single sample sequenced in a study of shared clonotypes between healthy human individuals (dated by TCRdb to 2020 to 2022). Library creation used the immunoSEQ multiplex PCR assay. This is the immuneACCESS table as TCRdb keeps it, with only in-frame sequences that have V and J called. A part of the clones is gone; compared with another copy, unresolved V genes explain less than half, and the rest is unexplained. The sample table contains millions of clones; only one count was recorded for about 95% of them. 0.9% to 1.4% of the sample is in the top ten clones. CD8 naive samples consisted of CD45RO-negative cells that were positively selected for CCR7, yielding a CD45RA+CCR7+ population without TemRA cells. The source material was naive CD8+ T cells sorted from blood. What this sample's cell subset or site label stands for: CD45RA+CCR7+. These receptors all come from a man between 18 and 35 years old in good health.

The chain employs TRBV27 and TRBJ1-5; TRBD1 matches 7 bases. V shed 5 bases and J 9 bases; nucleotides not matched to a gene: 7. This CDR3 has 13 residues. The germline gives CDR1 MNHEY, CDR2 SMNVEV (reference sequence). The CDR3 region has the DNA TGTGCCAGCAGTCAGGGGGGGTTGGGGCCCCAGCATTTT. It is translated as CASSQGGLGPQHF.

This chain uses TRBV11-2 with TRBJ2-7, with 10 positions matching TRBD2. The V gene's germline CDR1 is SGHAT and CDR2 FQNNGV. The V segment lost 5 bases and the J segment 2 bases; nucleotides outside the gene matches: 12. The CDR3 has 17 residues. The CDR3 bases are TGTGCCAGCAGCCAAAGCGGGGGGGGAGTCCCTACCTACGAGCAGTACTTC. Protein: CASSQSGGGVPTYEQYF. The variable domain in full, completed from reference TRBV11-2 and TRBJ2-7, reads EAGVAQSPRYKIIEKRQSVAFWCNPISGHATLYWYQQILGQGPKLLIQFQNNGVVDDSQLPKDRFSAERLKGVDSTLKIQPAKLEDSAVYLCASSQSGGGVPTYEQYFGPGTRLTVT.

The CDR3 coding sequence is TGCGCCAGCAGCTTGGTGACTCCAGGGTACGAGCAGTACTTC. As protein: CASSLVTPGYEQYF. V is TRBV5-1 and J is TRBJ2-7, with TRBD1 as a possible D gene (5 bases). There are 14 residues in the CDR3. Trimming pared 0 bases from V and 4 bases from J, leaving 11 bases between. Germline V gene lookup returns CDR1 SGHRS and CDR2 YFSETQ.

The chain employs TRBV28 and TRBJ1-2; no definite D call. There are 14 residues in the CDR3. Germline assignment: CDR1 MDHEN and CDR2 SYDVKM. Trimming pared 10 bases from V and 4 bases from J, leaving 19 bases between. The CDR3 DNA reads as TGTGCCACCTCGGTCCGGGGATACCGCTATGGCTACACCTTC. Encoded protein: CATSVRGYRYGYTF.

This clone was recorded only once. This chain joins TRBV6-5 and TRBJ2-1; 7 bases line up with TRBD1. CDR1 and CDR2 from the germline V gene are MNHEY and SVGAGI. The V and J ends lost 4 bases and 2 bases, in that order; junction bases with no gene match: 5. The CDR3 length is 15 residues. CDR3 region: CASSLQGPPYNEQFF. Written as DNA, the CDR3 is TGTGCCAGCAGTTTACAGGGGCCGCCCTACAATGAGCAGTTCTTC.

J is TRBJ2-1 and V is TRBV7-9, with a possible D match to TRBD2 (5 bases). Trimming took 6 bases from V and 6 from J, leaving 9 bases between them. CDR3 length equals 12 residues. Germline values: CDR1 SEHNR, CDR2 FQNEAQ (reference sequence). The CDR3 DNA is TGTGCCAGCAGGTGGACTGGCAATGAGCAGTTCTTC. The encoded protein is CASRWTGNEQFF.

This rearrangement joins TRBV4-1 to TRBJ2-2; 12 nucleotides match TRBD2. CDR1 and CDR2 (germline): MGHRA, YSYEKL. This CDR3 comprises 18 residues. With V trimmed by 0 bases and J by 5 bases, 7 bases remained unmatched. The CDR3 is CASSQELAGGLGTGELFF. CDR3 DNA sequence: TGCGCCAGCAGCCAAGAACTAGCGGGGGGCCTAGGAACCGGGGAGCTGTTTTTT.

V usage is TRBV28 and J usage is TRBJ2-3, with D hard to call. V was clipped by 3 bases and J by 2 bases, with 12 bases between them. Germline assignment: CDR1 MDHEN and CDR2 SYDVKM. This CDR3 region has 15 residues. The CDR3 sequence: CASSFGEWATDTQYF. CDR3 DNA: TGTGCCAGCAGTTTCGGAGAGTGGGCCACAGATACGCAGTATTTT. The full variable domain, completed using reference TRBV28 and TRBJ2-3, is DVKVTQSSRYLVKRTGEKVFLECVQDMDHENMFWYRQDPGLGLRLIYFSYDVKMKEKGDIPEGYSVSREKKERFSLILESASTNQTSMYLCASSFGEWATDTQYFGPGTRLTVL.

This chain joins TRBV27 and TRBJ2-1, with 10 bases identical to TRBD1. V gave up 6 bases and J gave up 5 bases; unmatched junction bases: 7. The CDR3 covers 15 residues. Germline V gene lookup returns CDR1 MNHEY and CDR2 SMNVEV (reference sequence). CDR3 sequence: CASSRRQGADNEQFF. CDR3 nucleotide sequence: TGTGCCAGCAGCCGCCGACAGGGGGCGGACAATGAGCAGTTCTTC.

V usage is TRBV10-3 and J usage is TRBJ2-3, with 8 bases matching TRBD1. CDR1 is ENHRY, CDR2 SYGVKD, per germline. V dropped 9 bases and J dropped 4; count of bases not matched to a gene: 9. The CDR3 spans 14 residues. CDR3 loop: CAISTGVGADTQYF. The DNA for the CDR3 is TGTGCCATATCGACAGGGGTAGGTGCAGATACGCAGTATTTT.

This chain links TRBV4-3 with TRBJ2-6; D not resolved. Germline CDR1 is LGHNA and CDR2 is YSLEER. Trimming pared 5 bases from V and 2 bases from J, leaving 16 bases between. The CDR3 has 17 amino acids. CDR3 nucleotides: TGCGCCAGCAGCGAGAGGATAACGGATACTGGGGCCAACGTCCTGACTTTC. The encoded protein is CASSERITDTGANVLTF.

The V and J genes are TRBV29-1 and TRBJ2-5; D is unclear. From germline, CDR1 is SQVTM and CDR2 ANQGSEA. This CDR3 comprises 15 residues. V was pared by 0 bases and J by 5 bases, with 16 bases between. In DNA, the CDR3 is TGCAGCGTTGAAGATCGCGAACTGCAGGTCGAGACCCAGTACTTC. It is translated as CSVEDRELQVETQYF.

The genes are TRBV7-9 and TRBJ2-1; TRBD1 matches at 8 bases. The CDR3 consists of 16 residues. J lost 7 bases, V lost 2 bases, and 10 bases had no gene match. Germline CDR1 is SEHNR and CDR2 is FQNEAQ (reference sequence). CDR3 residues: CASSLPQGAFSNEQFF. The CDR3 DNA follows: TGTGCCAGCAGCTTACCGCAGGGGGCCTTCAGTAATGAGCAGTTCTTC. The variable domain in full, completed from reference TRBV7-9 and TRBJ2-1, reads DTGVSQNPRHKITKRGQNVTFRCDPISEHNRLYWYRQTLGQGPEFLTYFQNEAQLEKSRLLSDRFSAERPKGSFSTLEIQRTEQGDSAMYLCASSLPQGAFSNEQFFGPGTRLTVL.

This CDR3 reads CASSLIAASTDTQYF. The CDR3 bases are TGTGCCAGCAGCTTAATAGCGGCTAGCACAGATACGCAGTATTTT. The gene calls are TRBV7-6 and TRBJ2-3; perhaps TRBD2 as D (6 bases). The CDR3 loop spans 15 amino acids. Germline assignment: CDR1 SGHVS and CDR2 FNYEAQ. Trimming took off 2 bases at V and 0 bases at J, with 9 bases between the two ends.

The rearrangement joins TRBV6-1 to TRBJ2-7, with 8 bases lining up with TRBD2. The ends lost 2 bases at V and 2 bases at J; junction bases unmatched: 2. Germline values: CDR1 MNHNS, CDR2 SASEGT. The CDR3 loop spans 14 amino acids. The CDR3 DNA is TGTGCCAGCAGTGAAATCGGGGGGGCCTACGAGCAGTACTTC. This sequence encodes CASSEIGGAYEQYF.

The V and J genes are TRBV28 and TRBJ2-2; D not certain. V was pared by 4 bases and J by 1 base, with 10 bases between. The CDR3 contains 15 residues. CDR1 is MDHEN, CDR2 SYDVKM, per germline. The CDR3 nucleotides read TGTGCCAGCAGTTCCTTCGCGCGGAACACCGGGGAGCTGTTTTTT. Translating gives CASSSFARNTGELFF.